This record looks at one T cell receptor (beta chain) sequence and its context. Its antigen has not been determined. No much larger clonotype is one base removed from it; base qualities were not supplied. Trimming leaves V shorter by 1 base and J shorter by 4 bases, with the junction holding 3 bases beyond the gene matches. Counted from cysteine to phenylalanine, this CDR3 has 14 amino acids. Of all the DNA, just the CDR3 is kept, 42 bases in frame from base 1. For CDR1 and CDR2, the germline V gene lists SGHTA and FQGNSA. The time point label of this sample denotes: peripheral blood 6 weeks after treatment start. A total of some 30 patients with locally advanced or metastatic urothelial carcinoma, treated at Memorial Sloan Kettering on a trial protocol, made up the cohort. Peripheral blood mononuclear cells were collected pretreatment and during treatment, at between 1 and 8 total time points per patient. The Qiagen DNeasy Blood extraction kit was used to purify genomic DNA from total PBMCs and from tumor samples. PBMCs were collected pretreatment and during treatment, and were isolated and stored as previously described.

The sample belongs to a study of PD-L1 blockade in urothelial cancer (dated by TCRdb to between 2016 and 2019). Looking at the study overall: Therapy was started in about 2014 for all patients, and atezolizumab 1,200 mg was administered intravenously every 3 weeks. About nine tenths of the roughly 29 patients were identified as males with urothelial cancer of bladder origin, and a prior smoking history was reported by 18 of 29 patients. Patients had an ECOG performance status of 0 or 1 and had received between 0 and 3 prior chemotherapy regimens. Blood samples were analyzed at 3 weeks after treatment start (second dose) and at 6 weeks after treatment start. Blood samples gave a median of around 130,000 T cells and approximately 81,000 unique TCRs, with a median clonality of approximately 0.08. The study, an exploratory multi-omic analysis, examined somatic, immune and clinical correlates of response to PD-L1 blockade with atezolizumab in urothelial cancer. TCR sequencing covered pretreatment tumor samples and matched, serially collected peripheral blood taken before and after atezolizumab treatment. Durable clinical benefit was defined as a progression-free survival longer than 6 months, and TCR features were additionally tested against progression-free survival and overall survival. In the same patients, pretreatment tumors underwent whole exome sequencing and RNA sequencing in addition to TCR sequencing. Durable clinical benefit was achieved by nine patients but not by the remaining 20. Under 30 patients had pretreatment blood TCR-seq, around 25 had at least one posttreatment blood collection, and around 25 had tumor TCR-seq.

To estimate absolute template abundance from read counts, synthetic TCR analog templates were spiked into each PCR. TCRbeta CDR3 regions were amplified from genomic DNA with bias-controlled V and J gene primers using the immunoSEQ assay. Sequencing of rearranged TCRbeta segments was done at approximately 20X coverage. On the authors' methods: Sequencing errors were corrected by clustering and CDR3s were annotated against IMGT to assign V, D and J genes. Downstream analyses used only productive TCRbeta rearrangements, leaving out any out-of-frame or stop-codon sequences. Clonality was calculated as one minus the Shannon entropy normalized by the log of the number of unique productive sequences. Fisher's exact test with Benjamini-Hochberg correction, using a cutoff of adjusted p below 0.01, was how clones that differed between time points or between blood and tumor were identified. In TCRdb, the immuneACCESS table is reduced to in-frame sequences with V and J assigned. These tables do not hold every clone; where another copy was compared, an unresolved V gene accounts for under half, and the others remain unexplained. That table gives V, J and clone size, and the DNA gave D and trimming. This sample comprises some 120,000 clones, 85% to 90% of them detected only once. Around 1.7% of the sample is in the top ten clones.

The investigation overall reported the following: A pretreatment peripheral blood TCR clonality below the median was linked to improved progression-free and overall survival. Greater expansion of tumor-associated TCR clones in peripheral blood 3 weeks after the start of treatment was observed in patients with durable benefit (n of about 20, p = 0.022). Because the sample size was small (n ≈ 27) and many of the analyses were exploratory, the results are meant to be hypothesis-generating.

The material was PBMCs, obtained around atezolizumab (anti-PD-L1) treatment. This clonotype was sampled from a man in his sixties with urothelial cancer. The sequence joins TRBV7-2 to TRBJ2-5; TRBD1 aligns with 7 central bases. At the DNA level, the sequence is TGTGCCAGCAGCTTAGAAGGGGGCGGAGAGACCCAGTACTTC. Its protein is CASSLEGGGETQYF.